The 28 T cell receptor beta chains listed next were all sequenced from one sample in a study of Graves' ophthalmopathy and Graves' hyperthyroidism. Scientists amplified the TCR beta CDR3 regions from RNA transcripts. RT-PCR in the first round used HTBI primers; a second-round multiplex PCR followed. One entry per CDR3 protein results from TCRdb running MiXCR on the multiplex PCR reads. The table has hundreds of thousands of distinct CDR3 sequences, just over 40% seen once; the top ten hold 3% to 4%. Input material: peripheral blood. These receptors were obtained from an adult man with Graves' ophthalmopathy.

V usage is TRBV29-1 and J usage is TRBJ2-7; TRBD2 is a possible D gene (6 bases). There are 10 residues in the CDR3. CDR1 SQVTM and CDR2 ANQGSEA come from the germline V gene. V was cut by 7 bases and J by 9 bases, with 13 bases left in between. CDR3 DNA: TGCAGCGCAACGGGAGAGGGGCAGTACTTC. It is translated as CSATGEGQYF.

There are many counts of this clonotype. The chain is built from TRBV19 and TRBJ2-5; TRBD2 agrees at 11 bases. The CDR3 has 16 amino acids. V lost 4 bases and J lost 2; bases outside the gene matches: 6. Germline V gene data show CDR1 as LNHDA and CDR2 as SQIVND (reference sequence). The CDR3 is CASSTSGTSGQETQYF. CDR3 sequence (DNA): TGTGCCAGTAGTACCTCCGGGACTAGCGGTCAAGAGACCCAGTACTTC.

The V gene is TRBV4-1, the J gene TRBJ2-2; D is perhaps TRBD1 or TRBD2 (5 bases each). Trimming stripped 1 base from V and 5 bases from J, with 14 bases between. Germline V CDR1 and CDR2: MGHRA, YSYEKL. The CDR3 has 16 amino acids. The chain's CDR3 is CASSQGDEDQTGELFF. The CDR3 nucleotides read TGCGCCAGCAGCCAAGGGGACGAGGACCAAACCGGGGAGCTGTTTTTT.

Of note for this clonotype: Since a much larger clone is just one base distant, this may be a read error. Since no conserved phenylalanine or tryptophan closes the CDR3, a read error is the likely cause. V is TRBV6-5 and J is TRBJ2-5; D not certain. CDR3 length equals 14 residues. Germline CDR1 reads MNHEY; CDR2 reads SVGAGI. Trimming took 2 bases from V and 3 from J, leaving 10 bases between them. Here the CDR3 DNA reads TGTGCCAGCAGTTACGGGCAGGAAGAAGAGACCCAGTACGTC. Translating gives CASSYGQEEETQYV.

As for this clonotype: Sequence at one end of the junction differs from germline and may be a read error. The chain employs TRBV10-3 and TRBJ2-2; D unclear. Per the germline V gene, CDR1 is ENHRY and CDR2 is SYGVKD. The CDR3 is 13 amino acids. The CDR3 spells CASSPPLTGELFF. CDR3 nucleotides: TGTGCCAGCAGTCCCCCATTGACCGGGGAGCTGTTTTTT.

The chain recombines TRBV10-2 with TRBJ1-1; D might be TRBD1 (6 bases). Looked up from germline, CDR1 is WSHSY and CDR2 is SAAADI. Trimming shortened V by 2 bases and J by 7 bases, and 29 bases separated the two germline ends. This CDR3 spans 19 amino acids. CDR3 residues: CASSEPSGGGATGLVEAFF. The CDR3 nucleotides read TGCGCCAGCAGTGAGCCTTCCGGCGGGGGGGCTACCGGATTGGTTGAAGCTTTCTTT.

This chain links TRBV10-3 with TRBJ1-1; 12 nucleotides line up with TRBD1. Germline V gene sequence: CDR1 ENHRY, CDR2 SYGVKD. The length of the CDR3 is 14 residues. The J segment lost 4 bases and the V segment lost 4 bases, leaving 1 base of the junction unmatched. The CDR3 nucleotides are TGTGCCATCAGTGGGGACAGGGGGCCCACTGAAGCTTTCTTT. The encoded protein is CAISGDRGPTEAFF.

The chain has TRBV19 and TRBJ1-5; perhaps TRBD1 as D (5 bases). The V end lost 11 bases, the J end lost 9 bases, and 23 bases lay between the germline ends. Germline loops: CDR1 LNHDA, CDR2 SQIVND (reference sequence). The CDR3 totals 14 residues. CDR3 region: CAWTKGLGERPQHF. For the CDR3, the DNA is TGTGCCTGGACTAAAGGGTTAGGGGAACGGCCCCAGCATTTT. The full variable domain, in which reference TRBV19 and TRBJ1-5 provide the parts outside the CDR3, is DGGITQSPKYLFRKEGQNVTLSCEQNLNHDAMYWYRQDPGQGLRLIYYSQIVNDFQKGDIAEGYSVSREKKESFPLTVTSAQKNPTAFYLCAWTKGLGERPQHFGDGTRLSIL.

This clonotype has a count of ten or more. The chain has TRBV14 and TRBJ2-5, with D unclear. Per the germline V gene, CDR1 is SGHDN and CDR2 is FVKESK. V lost 4 bases to trimming and J lost 2 bases, with 14 bases between them. This CDR3 has 15 amino acids. For the CDR3, the DNA is TGTGCCAGCAGCCGTGGTGGCGGATTACAAGAGACCCAGTACTTC. Its translation is CASSRGGGLQETQYF.

Points on this clonotype: Possible read error: a much larger clone is one base away. This rearrangement joins TRBV15 to TRBJ2-2; D call uncertain. In germline, CDR1 is LNHNV, CDR2 YYDKDF (reference sequence). V lost 0 bases and J lost 6, with 5 bases in between. This CDR3 region has 13 residues. DNA for the CDR3: TGTGCCACCAGCAGAGATCTGGCCGGGGAGCTGTTTTTT. Translating it yields CATSRDLAGELFF.

This CDR3 reads CAKSTGVGYGYTF. CDR3 DNA sequence: TGTGCCAAGTCGACAGGGGTTGGCTATGGCTACACCTTC. This chain connects TRBV19 to TRBJ1-2; TRBD1 agrees at 8 bases. J lost 4 bases, V lost 10 bases, and 8 bases had no gene match. Germline CDR1 is LNHDA and CDR2 is SQIVND (reference sequence). CDR3 length: 13 amino acids.

The chain uses TRBV12-3 or TRBV12-4 and TRBJ2-6; a weak D match, TRBD2 (6 bases). Between the trimmed V and J ends, which lost 4 bases and 2 bases, there was a span of 18 bases. This CDR3 region has 18 residues. The CDR3 DNA reads as TGTGCCAGCAGTTGGGGGGACGGAATGGGCCCTGGGGCCAACGTCCTGACTTTC. This gives the protein CASSWGDGMGPGANVLTF.

This clonotype was seen only a few times. CDR3 coding DNA: TGTGCCAGCAGTCCCAGGGCGGGCAATCAGCCCCAGCATTTT. Amino acids: CASSPRAGNQPQHF. The rearrangement uses TRBV11-2 and TRBJ1-5; weak D call: TRBD1 (5 bases). Germline values: CDR1 SGHAT, CDR2 FQNNGV. This CDR3 spans 14 amino acids. Trimming left V 6 bases short and J 2 bases short, with 11 bases between.

The CDR3 loop reads CASSLTGAEGSPLHF. The CDR3 bases are TGTGCCAGCAGCTTAACGGGGGCAGAAGGTTCACCCCTCCACTTT. The rearrangement uses TRBV7-9 and TRBJ1-6, with D perhaps matching TRBD1 (6 bases). This CDR3 spans 15 amino acids. Trimming left V 2 bases short and J 9 bases short, with 14 bases between. Looked up from germline, CDR1 is SEHNR and CDR2 is FQNEAQ (reference sequence).

This clonotype occurred many times. The chain recombines TRBV11-2 with TRBJ2-5; D may match TRBD1 or TRBD2 (6 bases each). V was pared by 5 bases and J by 5 bases, with 15 bases between. The CDR3 runs 14 residues. Germline V lookup: CDR1 SGHAT, CDR2 FQNNGV. The CDR3 is CASSPPGAVETQYF. The CDR3 nucleotides read TGTGCCAGCAGCCCGCCGGGGGCTGTCGAGACCCAGTACTTC.

This clonotype showed up many times. One junction end disagrees with the germline gene, perhaps due to a read error. This chain connects TRBV7-7 to TRBJ2-2, with D uncertain. Germline V gene data show CDR1 as SSHAT and CDR2 as FNYEAQ (reference sequence). CDR3 length: 14 amino acids. Written as DNA, the CDR3 is TGTGCTAGCAGCTTAGCATCGGGCACCGGGGAGCTGTTTTTT. Its translation: CASSLASGTGELFF.

There are many counts of this clonotype. The V call is TRBV7-2, the J call TRBJ1-2; possible D gene TRBD1, 6 bases. The CDR3 is 15 amino acids. The germline CDR1 and CDR2 sequences are SGHTA and FQGNSA. V lost 7 bases to trimming and J lost 6 bases, with 21 bases between them. The CDR3, as DNA: TGTGCCAGCACCATTTCTTCGGGGGCGCCCGATGGCTACACCTTC. Translating gives CASTISSGAPDGYTF. Complete variable domain (other parts from reference TRBV7-2 and TRBJ1-2): GAGVSQSPSNKVTEKGKDVELRCDPISGHTALYWYRQSLGQGLEFLIYFQGNSAPDKSGLPSDRFSAERTGGSVSTLTIQRTQQEDSAVYLCASTISSGAPDGYTFGSGTRLTVV.

J is TRBJ2-5 and V is TRBV7-8; D remains ambiguous. CDR3 size: 13 residues. V was shortened by 5 bases and J by 5 bases, with 12 bases between the two germline ends. Germline V gives CDR1 SGHVS, CDR2 FQNEAQ. CDR3 coding DNA: TGTGCCAGCAGCATCTCTTCTTTGGAGACCCAGTACTTC. It codes for CASSISSLETQYF.

In DNA form, the CDR3 reads TGTGCCAGCAGTCCCGGACAGGGAATGGAGACCCAGCATTTT. Translated, it gives CASSPGQGMETQHF. The chain combines TRBV2 with TRBJ1-5; 8 bases fit TRBD1. The J segment lost 11 bases and the V segment lost 5 bases, leaving 11 bases of the junction unmatched. The CDR3 has 14 amino acids. Germline CDR1 and CDR2: SNHLY and FYNNEI. The whole variable domain, remainder taken from reference TRBV2 and TRBJ1-5, is EPEVTQTPSHQVTQMGQEVILRCVPISNHLYFYWYRQILGQKVEFLVSFYNNEISEKSEIFDDQFSVERPDGSNFTLKIRSTKLEDSAMYFCASSPGQGMETQHFGDGTRLSIL.

Many counts were recorded for this clonotype. The V call is TRBV6-5, the J call TRBJ1-4; TRBD1 matches 9 bases. J was trimmed by 5 bases and V by 6 bases; bases with no gene match: 10. This CDR3 has 16 amino acids. Germline V gene sequence: CDR1 MNHEY, CDR2 SVGAGI. The CDR3: CASRTGGRPKNEKLFF. The CDR3 DNA follows: TGTGCCAGCAGGACAGGGGGGCGCCCGAAGAATGAAAAACTGTTTTTT.

This clonotype was seen only a few times. V gene TRBV4-1 combines with J gene TRBJ1-6; the match to TRBD1 covers 8 bases. Germline values: CDR1 MGHRA, CDR2 YSYEKL. The CDR3 runs 15 residues. Trimming at V came to 3 bases and at J to 7 bases, leaving 5 bases not matched to a gene. The CDR3 DNA sequence: TGCGCCAGCAGCCAGGACAGGGACCAGAATTCACCCCTCCACTTT. This gives the protein CASSQDRDQNSPLHF.

This clonotype has at least ten counts. The V call is TRBV4-1, the J call TRBJ2-5; D may correspond to TRBD1 or TRBD2 (5 bases each). Trimming stripped 2 bases from V and 8 bases from J, with 21 bases between. CDR3 length equals 16 residues. The germline V gene has CDR1 MGHRA and CDR2 YSYEKL. For the CDR3, the DNA is TGCGCCAGCAGCCAAACAGAGGTTGGGACGGCGGCTACCCAGTACTTC. Amino acids: CASSQTEVGTAATQYF.

At least ten counts were recorded for this clonotype. This chain connects TRBV7-9 to TRBJ2-6, with D possibly being TRBD1 (6 bases). V shed 1 base and J shed 4 bases, with 17 bases lying between them. This CDR3 has 18 residues. Germline CDR1 reads SEHNR; CDR2 reads FQNEAQ (reference sequence). The CDR3: CASSLGLADRSGANVLTF. The CDR3 nucleotides read TGTGCCAGCAGCTTAGGGCTCGCAGACAGGTCAGGGGCCAACGTCCTGACTTTC.

The chain recombines TRBV29-1 with TRBJ2-7, with 9 bases identical to TRBD1. CDR1 is SQVTM and CDR2 is ANQGSEA in the germline V gene. This CDR3 is built from 14 residues. The V and J ends lost 2 bases and 7 bases, in that order; junction bases with no gene match: 9. CDR3 loop: CSVESDRGASEQYF. The CDR3 DNA reads as TGCAGCGTTGAATCGGACAGGGGCGCATCAGAGCAGTACTTC.

This clonotype was detected only a few times. V usage is TRBV7-3 and J usage is TRBJ1-5; D may be TRBD1 (5 bases). Trimming took off 0 bases at V and 6 bases at J, with 9 bases between the two ends. Germline CDR1 SGHTA, CDR2 FQGTGA. The CDR3 consists of 14 residues. This CDR3 reads CASSLTGVGQPQHF. The CDR3 nucleotides read TGTGCCAGCAGCTTAACAGGGGTGGGTCAGCCCCAGCATTTT.

A note on this clonotype: A far larger clone is one nucleotide away, so this likely arose from a read error. The rearrangement joins TRBV7-6 to TRBJ2-7, with 7 bases fitting TRBD1. This CDR3 spans 14 amino acids. Germline V gene lookup returns CDR1 SGHVS and CDR2 FNYEAQ. In DNA form, the CDR3 reads TGTGCCGGCAGCTTAGCAGGGGGTACCTACGAGCAGTACTTC. It is translated as CAGSLAGGTYEQYF.

CDR3 loop: CAISVEGWRETQHF. As DNA, the CDR3 is TGTGCCATCAGTGTTGAGGGGTGGCGAGAGACCCAGCATTTT. The gene calls are TRBV10-3 and TRBJ1-5; the D gene is possibly TRBD1 (5 bases). Per the germline V gene, CDR1 is ENHRY and CDR2 is SYGVKD. The CDR3 extends over 14 amino acids. V lost 4 bases, J lost 11 bases, and 18 bases lay in between.

This clonotype was picked up many times. The germline gene is not matched at one end of the junction; a read error may be the cause. The chain carries TRBV3-1 and TRBJ1-6; 8 bases fit TRBD1. The CDR3 totals 14 residues. Germline lookup yields CDR1 LGHDT and CDR2 YNNKEL (reference sequence). CDR3 region: CASSQGQGNSPLHF. CDR3 coding DNA: TGCGCCAGCAGCCAAGGACAGGGAAATTCACCCCTCCACTTT.